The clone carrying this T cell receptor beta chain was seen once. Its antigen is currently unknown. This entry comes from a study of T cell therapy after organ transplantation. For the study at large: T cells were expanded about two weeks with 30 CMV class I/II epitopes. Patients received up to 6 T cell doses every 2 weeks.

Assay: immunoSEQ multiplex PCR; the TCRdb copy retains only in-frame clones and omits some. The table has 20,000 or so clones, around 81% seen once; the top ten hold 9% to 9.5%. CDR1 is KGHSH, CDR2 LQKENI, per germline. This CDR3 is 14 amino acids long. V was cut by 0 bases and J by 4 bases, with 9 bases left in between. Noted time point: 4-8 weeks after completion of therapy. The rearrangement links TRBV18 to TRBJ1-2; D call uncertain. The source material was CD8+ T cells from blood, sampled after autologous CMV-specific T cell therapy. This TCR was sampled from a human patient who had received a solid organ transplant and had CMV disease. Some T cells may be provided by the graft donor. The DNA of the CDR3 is TGTGCCAGCTCACCACCGGCCAGTTTCTATGGCTACACCTTC. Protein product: CASSPPASFYGYTF.